The TCR beta chain described here comes from a study of OX40 agonist ivuxolimab in advanced cancers. Study as a whole: An anti-OX40 (CD134) antibody with agonistic activity, ivuxolimab, was administered to patients. Three dose-escalation patients had partial responses: one with hepatocellular carcinoma and two with cutaneous melanoma.

Sequenced by immunoSEQ multiplex PCR; TCRdb stores in-frame clones only, minus some. In the table there are under 25,000 clones, 78% of which are singletons. Germline lookup yields CDR1 MNHNY and CDR2 SVGAGI (reference sequence). The CDR3 spans 15 residues. V was pared by 0 bases and J by 0 bases, with 8 bases between. The sequence was collected from an adult with an advanced solid tumor such as melanoma, head and neck, liver or kidney cancer. The chain carries TRBV6-6 and TRBJ1-1; D gene uncertain. Here the sequenced sample was CD4+ or CD8+ T cells sorted from blood, taken in a trial of the OX40 agonist ivuxolimab. The CDR3 region is CASSYSTVLNTEAFF. The CDR3 coding sequence is TGTGCCAGCAGTTACTCTACAGTGCTGAACACTGAAGCTTTCTTT.